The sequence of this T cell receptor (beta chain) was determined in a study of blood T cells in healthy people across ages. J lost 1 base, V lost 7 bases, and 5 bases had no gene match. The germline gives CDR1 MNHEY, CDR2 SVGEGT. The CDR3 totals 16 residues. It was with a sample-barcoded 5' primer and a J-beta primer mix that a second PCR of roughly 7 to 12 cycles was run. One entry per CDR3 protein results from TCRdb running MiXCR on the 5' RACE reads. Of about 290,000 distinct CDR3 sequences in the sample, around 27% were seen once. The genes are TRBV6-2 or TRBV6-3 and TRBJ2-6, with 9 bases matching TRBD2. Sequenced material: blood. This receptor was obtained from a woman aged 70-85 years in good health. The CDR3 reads CASTGLAPSGANVLTF. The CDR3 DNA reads TGTGCCAGCACGGGACTAGCACCTTCTGGGGCCAACGTCCTGACTTTC.